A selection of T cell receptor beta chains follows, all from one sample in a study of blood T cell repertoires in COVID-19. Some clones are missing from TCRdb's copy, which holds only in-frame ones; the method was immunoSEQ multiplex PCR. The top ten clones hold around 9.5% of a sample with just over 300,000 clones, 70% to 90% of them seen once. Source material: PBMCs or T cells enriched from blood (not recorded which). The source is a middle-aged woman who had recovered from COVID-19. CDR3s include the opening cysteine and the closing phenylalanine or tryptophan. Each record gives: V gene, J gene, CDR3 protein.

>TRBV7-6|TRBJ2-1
CASSGGPYNEQFF
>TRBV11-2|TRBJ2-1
CASSRTGGVYNEQFF
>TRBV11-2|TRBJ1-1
CASSQLIGVTEAFF
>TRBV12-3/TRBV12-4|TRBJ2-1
CASSLGTGEQFF
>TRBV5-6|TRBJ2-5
CASSSGWQETQYF
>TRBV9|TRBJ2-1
CASSVPLAGGNNEQFF
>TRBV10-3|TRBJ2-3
CAISDGQDTDTQYF
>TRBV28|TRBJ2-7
CASSLVAGAHEQYF
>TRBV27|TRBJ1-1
CASSFNRNTEAFF
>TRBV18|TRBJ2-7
CASSLGTGISEQYF
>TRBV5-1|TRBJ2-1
CASSRGTGGYNEQFF
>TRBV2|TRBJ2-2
CASRRGGPNTGELFF
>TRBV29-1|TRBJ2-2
CSSGGNTGELFF
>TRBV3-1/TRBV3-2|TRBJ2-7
CASGGLGGTYEQYF
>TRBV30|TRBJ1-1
CAWSVQGATEAFF
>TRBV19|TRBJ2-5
CATGARDIQETQYF
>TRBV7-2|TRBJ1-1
CASRNQAWTEAFF
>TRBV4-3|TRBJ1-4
CASSQEKRLNEKLFF
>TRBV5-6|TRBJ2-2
CASSRWGPTGELFF
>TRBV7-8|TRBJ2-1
CASSQTDRTGLNEQFF
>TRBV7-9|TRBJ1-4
CASSFRTDNEKLFF
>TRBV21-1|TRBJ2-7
CASSKVLASCSGRNYEQYF
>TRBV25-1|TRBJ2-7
CASSEYRAGQGAREQYF
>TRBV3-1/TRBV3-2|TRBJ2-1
CASSHLGVSSYNEQFF
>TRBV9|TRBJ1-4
CASSVGQGATNEKLFF
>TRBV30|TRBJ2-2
CAWSVGIATGELFF
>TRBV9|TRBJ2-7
CASSGTGPQSEYF
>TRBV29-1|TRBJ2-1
CSVTGTSGVKSLNEQFF
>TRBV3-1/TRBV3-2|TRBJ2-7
CASSQGLPEQYF
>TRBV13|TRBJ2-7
CASSPGLAGVYEQYF
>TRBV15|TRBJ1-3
CATSRDRGAPGNTIYF